This T cell receptor beta chain came from a study of response to subunit inactivated influenza vaccine. Study-wide results and limits: After each seasonal influenza vaccination, few new T cells are recruited, the authors suggested.

Of note for this clonotype: Antigen unknown.

Trimming cost V 3 bases and J 6 bases; bases outside gene matches: 8. The CDR3 is made up of 15 amino acids. The germline V gene encodes CDR1 KGHSH and CDR2 LQKENI. TCRdb passed the RT-PCR reads through MiXCR, listing each CDR3 protein once. The table lists some 550,000 distinct CDR3 sequences, roughly 25% of them singletons. These data were also filed under a second study, of T cells expressing NK-cell markers. That report adds: For TCR beta, cDNA was produced by 5'RACE template switching with UMIs. Sorted CD3+CD56+NKG2C+, CD3+CD56+NKG2C- and CD3+CD56-NKG2C+ T-cell subsets were beta-chain profiled. In over 5 donors, dominant CD3+CD56+NKG2C+ clonotypes ranked among the top 10 CD8+ clonotypes.

The chain links TRBV18 to TRBJ1-2, with 9 bases aligning to TRBD1. The source was CD4+ T cells sorted from PBMCs, collected roughly 12 days after vaccination. The sequence was obtained from a middle-aged man who received an inactivated influenza vaccine. CDR3 nucleotide sequence: TGTGCCAGCTCACCCGGGACAGGGAAGCTTAATGGCTACACCTTC. Its protein is CASSPGTGKLNGYTF.